This passage covers 21 T cell receptor beta chains from one sample sequenced in a study of cytomegalovirus exposure and HLA in healthy donors. Vbeta (60) and Jbeta (13) primers were used in the PCR. Profiling relied on immunoSEQ multiplex PCR, and the TCRdb table lists in-frame clones only, not all of them. The sample has approximately 120,000 clones, about 76% seen once. Sequences were obtained from PBMCs. The origin of the receptors is a man aged 40-50 years in good health and CMV-seronegative.

The rearrangement uses TRBV6-6 and TRBJ1-2, with D possibly matching TRBD1 (6 bases). This CDR3 comprises 13 residues. V lost 2 bases and J lost 2, with 6 bases in between. Germline CDR1 and CDR2: MNHNY and SVGAGI (reference sequence). The CDR3 loop is CASSYDRNYGYTF. CDR3 coding DNA: TGTGCCAGCAGTTACGACAGGAACTATGGCTACACCTTC.

This chain links TRBV9 with TRBJ2-6; D gene unclear. The germline gives CDR1 SGDLS, CDR2 YYNGEE. V was pared by 4 bases and J by 6 bases, with 14 bases between. The CDR3 runs to 15 residues. This chain's CDR3 is CASSLVTGEANVLTF. CDR3 nucleotides: TGTGCCAGCAGCCTCGTTACGGGTGAGGCCAACGTCCTGACTTTC. Combining the CDR3 with reference TRBV9 and TRBJ2-6 gives the whole variable domain DSGVTQTPKHLITATGQRVTLRCSPRSGDLSVYWYQQSLDQGLQFLIQYYNGEERAKGNILERFSAQQFPDLHSELNLSSLELGDSALYFCASSLVTGEANVLTFGAGSRLTVL.

The CDR3 DNA sequence: TGCGCCAGCAGCCAAGGGGACAGGGACACCGGGGAGCTGTTTTTT. It codes for CASSQGDRDTGELFF. The V gene is TRBV4-3, the J gene TRBJ2-2; 9 bases are a match to TRBD1. CDR1 and CDR2 (germline): LGHNA, YSLEER. This CDR3 has 15 amino acids. V lost 1 base and J lost 3; bases outside the gene matches: 0.

The chain joins TRBV7-8 to TRBJ2-3; 8 nucleotides match TRBD2. V lost 3 bases to trimming and J lost 1 base; unmatched junction nucleotides: 12. The CDR3 spans 18 residues. Germline V gene lookup returns CDR1 SGHVS and CDR2 FQNEAQ. CDR3 protein: CASSFTARSGGRTDTQYF. The CDR3, as DNA: TGTGCCAGCAGCTTTACGGCCAGAAGCGGGGGCCGCACAGATACGCAGTATTTT. The variable domain in full, with the rest retrieved from reference TRBV7-8 and TRBJ2-3, is GAGVSQSPRYKVAKRGQDVALRCDPISGHVSLFWYQQALGQGPEFLTYFQNEAQLDKSGLPSDRFFAERPEGSVSTLKIQRTQQEDSAVYLCASSFTARSGGRTDTQYFGPGTRLTVL.

Worth noting for this clone: Other DNA sequences in this specimen translate into the identical CDR3. The gene calls are TRBV5-7 and TRBJ2-7; TRBD1 matches 7 bases. TRBV5-7 has ORF status, its function being uncertain. This CDR3 is built from 14 residues. Trimming cost V 4 bases and J 3 bases; bases outside gene matches: 7. The CDR3 DNA follows: TGTGCCAGCAGCACACAGGGGAGACTCTACGAGCAGTACTTC. Translation gives CASSTQGRLYEQYF.

This clone was observed a few times. V gene TRBV7-9 combines with J gene TRBJ2-1, with TRBD2 matching over 8 bases. Looked up from germline, CDR1 is SEHNR and CDR2 is FQNEAQ (reference sequence). The V gene end was trimmed by 10 bases and the J gene end by 6 bases; junction bases not matched to a gene: 11. There are 14 residues in the CDR3. CDR3 bases: TGTGCCACCAAGCCTGGACTAGCAGGCAATGAGCAGTTCTTC. Translated, it gives CATKPGLAGNEQFF.

This clone was found a few times. CDR3 sequence: CASSQDLSGGLRETQYF. The DNA for the CDR3 is TGCGCCAGCAGCCAAGATCTTTCAGGCGGACTGCGGGAGACCCAGTACTTC. This rearrangement joins TRBV4-1 to TRBJ2-5, with a possible D match to TRBD2 (5 bases). The CDR3 runs 17 residues. Germline lookup yields CDR1 MGHRA and CDR2 YSYEKL. Trimming shortened V by 0 bases and J by 5 bases, and 19 bases separated the two germline ends.

The chain is built from TRBV7-2 and TRBJ2-5; TRBD2 agrees at 13 bases. The CDR3 loop spans 16 amino acids. V was pared by 5 bases and J by 5 bases, with 8 bases of the junction left unmatched. The V gene's germline CDR1 is SGHTA and CDR2 FQGNSA. The CDR3 region is CASSPLLAGGQETQYF. In DNA, the CDR3 is TGTGCCAGCAGCCCGTTACTAGCGGGGGGGCAGGAGACCCAGTACTTC.

The chain uses TRBV27 and TRBJ2-3, with 9 positions matching TRBD2. The CDR3 runs 15 residues. J was trimmed by 2 bases and V by 3 bases; bases with no gene match: 3. CDR1 and CDR2 from the germline V gene are MNHEY and SMNVEV (reference sequence). For the CDR3, the DNA is TGTGCCAGCAGTTTTCGCGGGGGGGCCACAGATACGCAGTATTTT. Translating gives CASSFRGGATDTQYF.

V usage is TRBV7-9 and J usage is TRBJ2-4; 10 bases agree with TRBD2. The CDR3 has 15 amino acids. The germline V gene has CDR1 SEHNR and CDR2 FQNEAQ (reference sequence). J gave up 7 bases and V 1 base, and 4 bases lay outside the gene matches. CDR3 coding DNA: TGTGCCAGCAGCTTAGTGTCTAGCGGGGGCAACATTCAGTACTTC. Encoded protein: CASSLVSSGGNIQYF.

This clone was picked up a small number of times. This sequence joins TRBV18 and TRBJ1-1, with D perhaps TRBD1 (6 bases). This CDR3 comprises 12 residues. V lost 4 bases, J lost 13 bases, and 16 bases lay in between. Germline V CDR1 and CDR2: KGHSH, LQKENI. The CDR3 region is CASSLSRQVFFF. CDR3 bases: TGTGCCAGCTCACTCAGCAGACAGGTATTTTTCTTT.

This chain uses TRBV6-1 with TRBJ2-7; 9 bases agree with TRBD1. The germline V gene has CDR1 MNHNS and CDR2 SASEGT. J lost 9 bases, V lost 5 bases, and 11 bases had no gene match. CDR3 length: 14 residues. CDR3 in amino acids: CASSTPGQGSMQYF. CDR3 DNA: TGTGCCAGCAGTACCCCGGGACAGGGTAGTATGCAGTACTTC.

This clone was seen a few times. The chain combines TRBV4-2 with TRBJ1-2; possible D gene TRBD1, 6 bases. Deletions cut 2 bases from V and 4 bases from J, with 17 bases between. Per germline, CDR1 LGHNA and CDR2 YNFKEQ. The CDR3 is made up of 16 amino acids. CDR3 DNA: TGTGCCAGCAGCCAACCGTTTGGGGGCGACATCTATGGCTACACCTTC. Translated, it gives CASSQPFGGDIYGYTF.

The J gene is TRBJ1-5, the V gene TRBV11-2; D call uncertain. This CDR3 comprises 12 residues. V was cut by 1 base and J by 6 bases, with 4 bases left in between. Germline V gene lookup returns CDR1 SGHAT and CDR2 FQNNGV. The CDR3 here is CASSLGSQPQHF. CDR3 in DNA: TGTGCCAGCAGCTTAGGCAGTCAGCCCCAGCATTTT.

This chain uses TRBV6-5 with TRBJ2-1; weak D call: TRBD2 (5 bases). V dropped 6 bases and J dropped 4 bases, with 10 bases sitting between them. Germline V gene lookup returns CDR1 MNHEY and CDR2 SVGAGI. CDR3 length: 13 residues. CDR3 residues: CASSPRGYNEQFF. The CDR3 DNA sequence: TGTGCCAGCAGCCCCCGAGGGTACAATGAGCAGTTCTTC.

The chain carries TRBV18 and TRBJ1-2; D perhaps matches TRBD1 (6 bases). Germline loops: CDR1 KGHSH, CDR2 LQKENI. With 4 bases removed from V and 3 bases from J, the gap between germline ends came to 9 bases. CDR3 length: 13 residues. CDR3 protein: CASSQGQDYGYTF. CDR3 sequence (DNA): TGTGCCAGCTCACAGGGACAAGACTATGGCTACACCTTC. The entire variable domain, with the rest obtained from reference TRBV18 and TRBJ1-2, is as follows: NAGVMQNPRHLVRRRGQEARLRCSPMKGHSHVYWYRQLPEEGLKFMVYLQKENIIDESGMPKERFSAEFPKEGPSILRIQQVVRGDSAAYFCASSQGQDYGYTFGSGTRLTVV.

The chain uses TRBV28 and TRBJ2-2; possible D gene TRBD2, 5 bases. Germline CDR1 and CDR2: MDHEN and SYDVKM. CDR3 size: 12 residues. Deletions cut 8 bases from V and 3 bases from J, with 7 bases between. CDR3 loop: CASGLYTGELFF. DNA for the CDR3: TGTGCCAGCGGACTTTACACCGGGGAGCTGTTTTTT.

V and J are TRBV10-3 and TRBJ2-7; possibly TRBD1 for D (5 bases). There are 13 residues in the CDR3. The V gene lost 4 bases and the J gene lost 6 bases, with 13 bases spanning the gap. The germline V gene has CDR1 ENHRY and CDR2 SYGVKD. Written as DNA, the CDR3 is TGTGCCATCAGTGGGGCACGTGACAGCGAGCAGTACTTC. Translating gives CAISGARDSEQYF.

There are a few counts of this clone. The germline gene is not matched at one end of the junction; a read error may be the cause. The chain recombines TRBV18 with TRBJ1-2, with D unclear. The CDR3 is made up of 13 amino acids. The germline V gene has CDR1 KGHSH and CDR2 LQKENI. CDR3 protein: CASSPDGGLSRGF. The CDR3 coding sequence is TGTGCCAGCTCGCCCGACGGAGGGCTTTCAAGAGGCTTC.

The chain couples TRBV4-3 to TRBJ2-2, with 14 bases that match TRBD2. Germline V lookup: CDR1 LGHNA, CDR2 YSLEER. This CDR3 has 18 amino acids. The ends lost 5 bases at V and 3 bases at J; junction bases unmatched: 8. Here the CDR3 reads CASSYSTSGGEYTGELFF. The CDR3 bases are TGCGCCAGCAGCTATTCGACTAGCGGGGGGGAATACACCGGGGAGCTGTTTTTT.

Concerning this clone: One junction end disagrees with the germline gene, perhaps due to a read error. V usage is TRBV7-9 and J usage is TRBJ2-7, with D possibly TRBD2 on 7 matching bases. The CDR3 runs to 14 residues. Germline CDR1 SEHNR, CDR2 FQNEAQ (reference sequence). The CDR3 nucleotides are TGTGCCAGCAGCGAAGGGGGGGGGCCCTACGAGCAGTACTTT. It yields the protein CASSEGGGPYEQYF.